These 17 T cell receptor beta chains were sequenced from one sample in a study of T-cell memory formation after mild COVID-19. MiXCR, run by TCRdb on the 5' RACE reads, gives a single entry per CDR3 protein. This table holds around 150,000 distinct CDR3 sequences, around a third found once. The sequencing sample was made of PBMCs or a T cell subset sorted from them (not recorded which). Receptor source: an adult woman who had mild COVID-19 (a few samples of this study predate the infection). Cell type and time point are not known.

This clonotype was seen a few times. This chain connects TRBV6-5 to TRBJ2-3, with D possibly called TRBD1 or TRBD2 (5 bases each). The length of the CDR3 is 14 residues. V gave up 6 bases and J gave up 6 bases, with 16 bases separating them. CDR1 MNHEY and CDR2 SVGAGI come from the germline V gene. This chain's CDR3 is CASRTGTPRDTQYF. Written as DNA, the CDR3 is TGTGCCAGCAGGACCGGGACCCCGAGGGATACGCAGTATTTT.

This chain uses TRBV9 with TRBJ1-5, with 8 nucleotides matching TRBD1. J gave up 6 bases and V 7 bases, and 3 bases lay outside the gene matches. CDR1 and CDR2 from the germline V gene are SGDLS and YYNGEE. The CDR3 consists of 12 residues. DNA for the CDR3: TGTGCCAGCGGACAGGGTGGTCAGCCCCAGCATTTT. This sequence encodes CASGQGGQPQHF.

The chain couples TRBV9 to TRBJ2-5, with 7 bases lining up with TRBD2. This CDR3 is 16 amino acids long. The V and J ends lost 0 bases and 5 bases, in that order; junction bases with no gene match: 10. The germline V gene encodes CDR1 SGDLS and CDR2 YYNGEE. The DNA for the CDR3 is TGTGCCAGCAGCGTAGCTAGCGGCGGGGCGGAGGAGACCCAGTACTTC. The encoded protein is CASSVASGGAEETQYF.

This rearrangement joins TRBV9 to TRBJ2-5, with 9 bases aligning to TRBD1. The CDR3 has 14 residues. Germline lookup yields CDR1 SGDLS and CDR2 YYNGEE. V shed 0 bases, J shed 5 bases, and the junction held 2 bases outside the gene matches. The CDR3 sequence: CASSVGQGVETQYF. DNA for the CDR3: TGTGCCAGCAGCGTAGGACAGGGGGTTGAGACCCAGTACTTC.

This chain links TRBV11-2 with TRBJ2-5, with 7 bases aligning to TRBD2. The germline V gene encodes CDR1 SGHAT and CDR2 FQNNGV. Losses at the gene ends were 4 bases for V and 9 bases for J; bases not matched to a gene: 20. The CDR3 contains 17 residues. The CDR3 DNA sequence: TGTGCCAGCAGCTGGGGTATAGGCCGGGACGGCCGGGGGGCCCAGTACTTC. Amino acids: CASSWGIGRDGRGAQYF. Drawing the rest from reference TRBV11-2 and TRBJ2-5, the complete variable domain is EAGVAQSPRYKIIEKRQSVAFWCNPISGHATLYWYQQILGQGPKLLIQFQNNGVVDDSQLPKDRFSAERLKGVDSTLKIQPAKLEDSAVYLCASSWGIGRDGRGAQYFGPGTRLLVL.

The rearrangement links TRBV19 to TRBJ2-7; D perhaps matches TRBD1 (5 bases). The CDR3 covers 13 residues. Germline V gene lookup returns CDR1 LNHDA and CDR2 SQIVND (reference sequence). Deletions cut 2 bases from V and 9 bases from J, with 14 bases between. The CDR3 protein is CASSIRGVPRQYF. Here the CDR3 DNA reads TGTGCCAGTAGTATAAGGGGCGTTCCACGGCAGTACTTC.

This clonotype was detected only a few times. The chain carries TRBV4-3 and TRBJ1-1, with D unclear. Trimming shortened V by 4 bases and J by 7 bases, and 19 bases separated the two germline ends. The CDR3 extends over 15 amino acids. Germline values: CDR1 LGHNA, CDR2 YSLEER. In nucleotides, the CDR3 is TGCGCCAGCAGCCGGATCCTTACAGACCCGGGTGAAGCTTTCTTT. Translation: CASSRILTDPGEAFF.

This clonotype was counted between two and nine times. The chain employs TRBV4-2 and TRBJ1-1; possible D gene TRBD1, 5 bases. CDR1 and CDR2 from the germline V gene are LGHNA and YNFKEQ. V lost 2 bases, J lost 5 bases, and 12 bases lay in between. CDR3 length: 14 amino acids. CDR3 sequence: CASSQFGGTTEAFF. In DNA form, the CDR3 reads TGTGCCAGCAGCCAATTCGGGGGAACAACTGAAGCTTTCTTT.

This clonotype was detected only a few times. J is TRBJ2-6 and V is TRBV24-1; 8 bases fit TRBD1. This CDR3 comprises 15 residues. Trimming at V came to 12 bases and at J to 0 bases, leaving 6 bases not matched to a gene. Germline CDR1 KGHDR, CDR2 SFDVKD. The DNA for the CDR3 is TGTGCCGCCGGACAGGGCACCTCTGGGGCCAACGTCCTGACTTTC. Protein sequence: CAAGQGTSGANVLTF.

The chain combines TRBV7-3 with TRBJ2-3; 14 bases map to TRBD2. The J segment lost 4 bases and the V segment lost 4 bases, leaving 10 bases of the junction unmatched. CDR1 and CDR2 from the germline V gene are SGHTA and FQGTGA. CDR3 length: 18 amino acids. As DNA, the CDR3 is TGTGCCAGCAGCTCGGGACTAGCGGGAGTTTCAGGGGCAGATACGCAGTATTTT. It translates to CASSSGLAGVSGADTQYF.

The chain links TRBV12-3 or TRBV12-4 to TRBJ2-3; the D is unclear. Deletions cut 3 bases from V and 6 bases from J, with 16 bases between. This CDR3 is 15 amino acids long. The CDR3 nucleotides read TGTGCCAGCAGTTTGTTAGGCACGGGTGTGGATACGCAGTATTTT. Amino acid sequence: CASSLLGTGVDTQYF.

CDR3 amino acids: CASSRGWGNQPQHF. In DNA, the CDR3 is TGTGCCAGCAGTCGCGGTTGGGGAAATCAGCCCCAGCATTTT. This chain links TRBV7-9 with TRBJ1-5; D not certain. The CDR3 has 14 amino acids. Germline V CDR1 and CDR2: SEHNR, FQNEAQ (reference sequence). Trimming took off 6 bases at V and 4 bases at J, with 13 bases between the two ends.

There are a few counts of this clonotype. The V and J genes are TRBV20-1 and TRBJ2-7, with 10 positions matching TRBD2. The germline V gene has CDR1 DFQATT and CDR2 SNEGSKA (reference sequence). V lost 0 bases and J lost 2; bases outside the gene matches: 10. This CDR3 comprises 17 residues. CDR3 DNA: TGCAGTGCTAGAGATGCGGCACTAGCGGGACCCCCCTACGAGCAGTACTTC. This encodes CSARDAALAGPPYEQYF.

The rearrangement joins TRBV12-5 to TRBJ1-1; D gene uncertain. This CDR3 has 13 residues. With 2 bases removed from V and 4 bases from J, the gap between germline ends came to 8 bases. Germline-derived CDR1 and CDR2 are LGHNT and FRNRAP. This CDR3 reads CASGLSGSTEAFF. DNA for the CDR3: TGTGCTAGTGGTTTGTCGGGGAGCACTGAAGCTTTCTTT.

J is TRBJ2-1 and V is TRBV7-2; perhaps TRBD2 as D (7 bases). Between the trimmed V and J ends, which lost 1 base and 7 bases, there was a span of 14 bases. This CDR3 comprises 15 residues. Germline V gene data show CDR1 as SGHTA and CDR2 as FQGNSA. The CDR3 bases are TGTGCCAGCAGCTTAGGAGGGGGGGCTGGGAATGAGCAGTTCTTC. This translates into CASSLGGGAGNEQFF.

This clonotype occurred a few times. V is TRBV7-9 and J is TRBJ2-3; D might be TRBD2 (7 bases). The CDR3 covers 18 residues. Trimming took 1 base from V and 6 from J, leaving 23 bases between them. CDR1 and CDR2 (germline): SEHNR, FQNEAQ (reference sequence). The DNA of the CDR3 is TGTGCCAGCAGCTTAGTAGCGGGCAGGGGACCTAGGGCGGATACGCAGTATTTT. Its translation is CASSLVAGRGPRADTQYF.

This clonotype was seen a few times. The V and J genes are TRBV9 and TRBJ2-6; 8 bases agree with TRBD1. The CDR3 has 17 amino acids. Trimming removed 3 bases from V and 0 bases from J; junction bases left unmatched: 5. Germline CDR1 and CDR2: SGDLS and YYNGEE. CDR3 DNA sequence: TGTGCCAGCAGCGGACAGGGGCTTGTCTCTGGGGCCAACGTCCTGACTTTC. Encoded protein: CASSGQGLVSGANVLTF.